This T cell receptor beta chain stems from a study of CD8 T cells in Susac syndrome. RNA totalling about 0.45 to 1 ug underwent reverse transcription with random hexamers. The authors amplified TCR beta CDR3 across 54 Vbeta and 13 Jbeta using immunoSEQ multiplex PCR. TCRdb analysed the immunoSEQ multiplex PCR reads with MiXCR anew, one entry per CDR3 protein. The sample consists of roughly 130,000 distinct CDR3 sequences, about 95% of them appearing once. TCR beta sequences were obtained from blood CD8+ and CD4+ T cells. TEMRA cells were FACS-enriched, with CD8+ and CD4+ T cells isolated negatively. V gave up 1 base and J gave up 9 bases, with 12 bases separating them. The V gene's germline CDR1 is KGHDR and CDR2 SFDVKD. The CDR3 has 14 amino acids.

The sample taken for sequencing was CD4+ T cells from PBMCs. The chain links TRBV24-1 to TRBJ2-1; D is unresolved. The clonotype was recovered from a human donor in good health. The CDR3 DNA reads TGTGCCACCAGTGATTTCGGGCCAAGGAGTGAGCAGTTCTTC. Translated: CATSDFGPRSEQFF.